Each of the 3 T cell receptor beta chains below was sequenced from the same sample in a study of shared clonotypes between healthy human individuals. Produced via immunoSEQ multiplex PCR; TCRdb's table is partial and in-frame only. The sample holds 490,000 or so clones, 70% to 85% seen once. Input material: PBMCs. These receptors were collected from a woman aged 40 to 50 in good health. Some clones in this sample may be carry-over from other donors' samples.

The table lists this clone with many counts. The chain combines TRBV4-2 with TRBJ1-5; D ambiguous. Per the germline V gene, CDR1 is LGHNA and CDR2 is YNFKEQ. The CDR3 runs to 13 residues. Trimming took 0 bases from V and 4 from J, leaving 4 bases between them. Here the CDR3 reads CASSQEDNQPQHF. CDR3 nucleotide sequence: TGTGCCAGCAGCCAAGAGGATAATCAGCCCCAGCATTTT.

In this sample, this clone turned up a few times. The rearrangement uses TRBV5-1 and TRBJ2-5, with a tentative D call TRBD2 (5 bases). Judging by the DNA end, TRBJ2-7 fits better; the J call may be wrong. CDR1 is SGHRS, CDR2 YFSETQ, per germline. The CDR3 spans 15 residues. CDR3 sequence: CASSLELGLSGEQYF. The CDR3 bases are TGCGCCAGCAGCTTGGAACTAGGGCTGTCTGGCGAGCAGTACTTC.

J is TRBJ1-2 and V is TRBV19; the D gene is possibly TRBD1 (5 bases). The V end lost 10 bases, the J end lost 3 bases, and 15 bases lay between the germline ends. Germline CDR1 LNHDA, CDR2 SQIVND (reference sequence). The CDR3 has 13 amino acids. For the CDR3, the DNA is TGTGCCACCTCGGACACCGGAGACTATGGCTACACCTTC. Amino acids: CATSDTGDYGYTF. Full variable domain (rest looked up from reference TRBV19 and TRBJ1-2): DGGITQSPKYLFRKEGQNVTLSCEQNLNHDAMYWYRQDPGQGLRLIYYSQIVNDFQKGDIAEGYSVSREKKESFPLTVTSAQKNPTAFYLCATSDTGDYGYTFGSGTRLTVV.